The clone carrying this T cell receptor (beta chain) has only one observation. The data derive from a study of CD8 T cells in Susac syndrome. RNA in amounts of roughly 0.5 to 1 ug was reverse transcribed with random hexamers. Amplification of TCR beta CDR3 spanned 54 Vbeta and 13 Jbeta via immunoSEQ multiplex PCR. TCRdb re-called the immunoSEQ multiplex PCR reads through MiXCR, storing one row per CDR3 protein. The table includes 150,000 to 200,000 distinct CDR3 sequences, under 95% detected once. From germline, CDR1 is DFQATT and CDR2 SNEGSKA (reference sequence). The CDR3 runs to 15 residues. Trimming removed 6 bases from V and 0 bases from J, with 15 bases in between. FACS was used to enrich TEMRA cells, whereas the CD8+ and CD4+ T cells were obtained by negative isolation.

The chain couples TRBV20-1 to TRBJ1-5; D call uncertain. Source material: CD4+ T cells from PBMCs. This clonotype was sampled from a human donor in good health. In nucleotides, the CDR3 is TGCAGTGCCGTCCCCTTAACGTATAGCAATCAGCCCCAGCATTTT. Its protein product is CSAVPLTYSNQPQHF.